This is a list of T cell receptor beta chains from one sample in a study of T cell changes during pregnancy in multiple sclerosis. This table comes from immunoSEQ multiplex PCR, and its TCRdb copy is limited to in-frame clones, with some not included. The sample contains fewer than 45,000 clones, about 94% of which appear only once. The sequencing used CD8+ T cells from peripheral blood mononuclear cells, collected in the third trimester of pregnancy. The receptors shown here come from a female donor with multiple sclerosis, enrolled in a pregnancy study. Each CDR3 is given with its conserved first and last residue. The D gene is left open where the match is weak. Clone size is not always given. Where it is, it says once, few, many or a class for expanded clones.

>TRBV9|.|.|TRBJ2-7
TGTGCCCTCAAAGGGGGCGGGACCTCCTACGAGCAGTACTTC
CALKGGGTSYEQYF
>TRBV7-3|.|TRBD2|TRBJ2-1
TGTGCCAGCAGCTTGTTGACTAGCGGGAGTAATGAGCAGTTCTTC
CASSLLTSGSNEQFF
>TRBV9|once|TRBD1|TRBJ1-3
TGTGCCAGCAGCGCGACAGGGTCTGGAAACACCATATATTTT
CASSATGSGNTIYF
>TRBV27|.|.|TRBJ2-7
TGTGCCAGCAGTCTCTCGGGTAGCGGAGCCTACGAGCAGTACTTC
CASSLSGSGAYEQYF
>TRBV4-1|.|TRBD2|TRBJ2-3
TGCGCCACCACTTGGCGGGAGGGGACAGATACGCAGTATTTT
CATTWREGTDTQYF
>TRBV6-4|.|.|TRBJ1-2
TGTGCCAGCAGTGACTCGAAGGGGAGGCAGACCTTC
CASSDSKGRQTF
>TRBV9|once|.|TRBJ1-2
TGTGCCAGCAGCGGGACATTAGGGGGCTACACCTTC
CASSGTLGGYTF
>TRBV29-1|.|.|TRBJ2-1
TGCAGCGTCGGGACTTCTTACAATGAGCAGTTCTTC
CSVGTSYNEQFF
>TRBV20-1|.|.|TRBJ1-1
TGCAGTGCTAGCTGGACAGAAGCTTTCTTT
CSASWTEAFF
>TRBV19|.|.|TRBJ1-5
TGTGCCAGTACGGAGCTTACGGGTTACGGTCAGCCCCAGCATTTT
CASTELTGYGQPQHF
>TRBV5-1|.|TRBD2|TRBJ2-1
TGCGCCAGCAGTCGGAGGCTAGCGGGAGGGCCCCTCCACAGGGAGCAGTTCTTC
CASSRRLAGGPLHREQFF
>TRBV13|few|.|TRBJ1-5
TGTGCCAGCAGCTTAGGACAGGGAAATCAGCCCCAGCATTTT
CASSLGQGNQPQHF
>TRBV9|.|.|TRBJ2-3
TGTGCCAGCAGCGGAGGATCAGCGGATTCGCAGTATTTT
CASSGGSADSQYF
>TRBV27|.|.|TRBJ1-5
TGTGCCAGCAGGAGGGAGATGGGTAATCAGCCCCAGCATTTT
CASRREMGNQPQHF
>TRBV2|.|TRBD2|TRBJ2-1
TGTGCCAGCCCTAGCGGGACCTCCAATGAGCAGTTCTTC
CASPSGTSNEQFF
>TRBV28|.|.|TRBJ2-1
TGTGCCAGCAAGCGGACACCGGAGGGGTACAATGAGCAGTTCTTC
CASKRTPEGYNEQFF
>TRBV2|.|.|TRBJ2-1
TGTGCCAGCAGTGAAGCGCTCGGGTCCTACAATGAGCAGTTCTTC
CASSEALGSYNEQFF
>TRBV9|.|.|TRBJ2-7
TGTGCCAGCAGCGTAATGCCGGGGTCCGAGCAGTACTTC
CASSVMPGSEQYF
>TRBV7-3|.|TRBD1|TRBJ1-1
TGTGCCAGCAGCTTAGGACCGAGCAGGGGGATTACTGAAGCTTTCTTT
CASSLGPSRGITEAFF
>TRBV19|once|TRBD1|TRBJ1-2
TGTGCCAGTAGGCCCGTTGGACAGGGGTATGGCTACACCTTC
CASRPVGQGYGYTF
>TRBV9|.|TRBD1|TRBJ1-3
TGTGCCAGCAGCGAGGGACAGGGGCTCTCTGGAAACACCATATATTTT
CASSEGQGLSGNTIYF